This T cell receptor (beta chain) emerged from a study of shared clonotypes between healthy human individuals. Study in general: Every donor yielded three CD4 naive, three CD4 memory, two CD8 naive and one CD8 memory plate.

Notes on this clone: What it binds is not known.

Libraries were prepared by immunoSEQ multiplex PCR; TCRdb keeps only in-frame clonotypes and omits some of them. The sample lists about 980,000 clones; 70% to 85% were seen once. Study-wide results and caveats: The study drew on few donors, limiting represented genetic and exposure-history diversity.

The clonotype originates from a man aged 18 to 29 in good health. What was sequenced was memory CD4+ T cells sorted from blood. Indicated subset: CD45RA-negative fraction.

CDR3 region: CASRFSPGHYYEQYF. In DNA form, the CDR3 reads TGTGCAAGTCGCTTTTCACCGGGACACTACTACGAGCAGTACTTC. The chain carries TRBV12-2 and TRBJ2-7; the table's D call of TRBD1 was not tested on the DNA. TRBV12-2 is listed as a pseudogene. CDR3 length: 15 residues.